This TCR beta chain was sequenced for a study of spatial heterogeneity in lung cancer. Overall study findings and caveats: The study found that expanded intratumoral alpha and beta TCR counts tracked tumor mutation counts.

The CDR3 has 15 amino acids. Germline V gives CDR1 LGHDT, CDR2 YNNKEL (reference sequence). Between the trimmed V and J ends, which lost 4 bases and 2 bases, there was a span of 12 bases. Time point specified: sample taken at primary tumor resection. Unsorted whole RNA samples from tumor, nontumor lung or frozen PBMC were sequenced. This clonotype is medium-sized in the sample. Its target is not known. A single record per CDR3 protein comes from TCRdb applying MiXCR to the 5' RACE reads. The table shows about 2,100 distinct CDR3 sequences, with roughly 8.4% occurring only once. This specimen was lung tumor tissue, taken at surgery. This sequence was found in a male donor with early-stage non-small cell lung cancer. The gene calls are TRBV3-1 and TRBJ1-3, with D possibly TRBD1 on 6 matching bases. CDR3 nucleotides: TGTGCCAGCAGCCTGAACAACAGGGCTGGAAACACCATATATTTT. It codes for CASSLNNRAGNTIYF.